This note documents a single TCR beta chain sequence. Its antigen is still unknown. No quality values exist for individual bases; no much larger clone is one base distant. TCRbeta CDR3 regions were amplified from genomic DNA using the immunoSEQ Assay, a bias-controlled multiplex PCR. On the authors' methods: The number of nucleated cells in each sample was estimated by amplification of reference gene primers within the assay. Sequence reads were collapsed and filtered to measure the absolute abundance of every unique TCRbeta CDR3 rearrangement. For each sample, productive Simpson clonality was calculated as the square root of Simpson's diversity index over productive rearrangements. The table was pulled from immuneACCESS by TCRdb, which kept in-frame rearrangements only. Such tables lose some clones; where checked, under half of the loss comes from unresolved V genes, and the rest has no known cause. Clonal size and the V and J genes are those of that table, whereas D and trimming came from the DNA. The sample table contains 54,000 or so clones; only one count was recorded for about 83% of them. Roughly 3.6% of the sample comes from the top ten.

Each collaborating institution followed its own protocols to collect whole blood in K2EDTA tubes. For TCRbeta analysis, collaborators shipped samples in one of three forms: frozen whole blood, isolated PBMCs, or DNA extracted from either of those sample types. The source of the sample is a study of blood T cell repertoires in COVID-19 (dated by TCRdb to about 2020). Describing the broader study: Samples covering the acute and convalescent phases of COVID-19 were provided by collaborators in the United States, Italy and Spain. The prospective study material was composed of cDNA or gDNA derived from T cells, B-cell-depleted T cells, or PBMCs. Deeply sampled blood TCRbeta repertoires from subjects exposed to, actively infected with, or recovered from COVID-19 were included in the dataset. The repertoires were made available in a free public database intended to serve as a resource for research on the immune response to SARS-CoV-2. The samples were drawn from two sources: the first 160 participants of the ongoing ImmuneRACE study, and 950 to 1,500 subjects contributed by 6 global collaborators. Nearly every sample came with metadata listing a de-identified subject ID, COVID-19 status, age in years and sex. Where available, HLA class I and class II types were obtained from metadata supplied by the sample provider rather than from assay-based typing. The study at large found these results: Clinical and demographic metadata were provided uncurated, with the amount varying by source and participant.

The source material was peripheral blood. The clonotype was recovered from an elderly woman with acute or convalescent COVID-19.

The nucleotide sequence is TGCGCCAGCAAGACGGGAGGCCCCACCGGGGAGCTGTTTTTT. Translation gives CASKTGGPTGELFF. Recombination connected TRBV5-1 to TRBJ2-2, with TRBD2 matching 7 junction bases. CDR1 and CDR2 are drawn from the germline V gene: SGHRS, YFSETQ. Compared with germline, V lacks 6 bases and J lacks 4 bases; bases without a gene match: 6. The CDR3 numbers 14 residues from cysteine through phenylalanine. This entry keeps only the CDR3 DNA: 42 bases, framed from base 1. The CDR3 plus the reference TRBV5-1 and TRBJ2-2 genes for the other parts give the full variable domain: KAGVTQTPRYLIKTRGQQVTLSCSPISGHRSVSWYQQTPGQGLQFLFEYFSETQRNKGNFPGRFSGRQFSNSRSEMNVSTLELGDSALYLCASKTGGPTGELFFGEGSRLTVL.